This T cell receptor beta chain was captured by sequencing in a study of OX40 agonist ivuxolimab in advanced cancers. Looking at the study overall: The eligibility criteria allowed prior anti-PD-1, anti-PD-L1 or anti-CTLA-4 therapy, and 40% had some.

Sequenced by immunoSEQ multiplex PCR; TCRdb stores in-frame clones only, minus some. This table has about 64,000 clones, about four fifths appearing once. Notes on the study in general: Researchers did not establish what antigens the expanded peripheral T cells target. Some nonresponders likewise displayed low normalized T-cell clonal expansion. Circulating CD4+ and CD8+ T cells showed clonal expansion by week 6 at 0.1 to 3.0 mg/kg.

The CDR3 covers 14 residues. V lost 6 bases, J lost 8 bases, and 17 bases lay in between. CDR1 is SGHTA, CDR2 FQGNSA, per germline. Notes on this clone: The antigen remains unidentified.

This material consisted of CD4+ or CD8+ T cells sorted from blood, taken in a trial of the OX40 agonist ivuxolimab. The J gene is TRBJ2-4, the V gene TRBV7-2; D call uncertain. This clonotype was obtained from an adult with an advanced solid tumor such as melanoma, head and neck, liver or kidney cancer. In nucleotides, the CDR3 is TGTGCCAGCAGATCTTCTTGGGATGGTGACATTCAGTACTTC. This encodes CASRSSWDGDIQYF.